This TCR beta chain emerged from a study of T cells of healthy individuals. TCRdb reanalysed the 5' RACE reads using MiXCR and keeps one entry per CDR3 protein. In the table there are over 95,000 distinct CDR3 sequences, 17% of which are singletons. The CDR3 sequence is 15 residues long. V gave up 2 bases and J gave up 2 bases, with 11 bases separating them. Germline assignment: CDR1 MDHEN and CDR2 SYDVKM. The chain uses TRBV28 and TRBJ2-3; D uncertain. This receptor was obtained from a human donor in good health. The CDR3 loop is CASSLGTHLTDTQYF. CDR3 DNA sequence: TGTGCCAGCAGTTTAGGCACCCACCTCACAGATACGCAGTATTTT.